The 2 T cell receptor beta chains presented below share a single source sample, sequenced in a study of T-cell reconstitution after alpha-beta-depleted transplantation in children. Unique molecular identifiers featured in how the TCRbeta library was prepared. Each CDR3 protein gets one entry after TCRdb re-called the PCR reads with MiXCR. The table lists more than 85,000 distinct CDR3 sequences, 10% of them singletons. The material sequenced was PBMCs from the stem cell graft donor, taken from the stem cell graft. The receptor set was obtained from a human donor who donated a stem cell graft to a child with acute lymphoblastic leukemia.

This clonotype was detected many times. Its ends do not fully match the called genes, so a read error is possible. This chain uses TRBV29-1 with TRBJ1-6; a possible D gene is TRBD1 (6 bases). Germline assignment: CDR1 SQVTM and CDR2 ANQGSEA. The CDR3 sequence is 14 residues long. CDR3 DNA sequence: TGCAGCGTACAAAAGGGGGGCTATAGTTCACCCCTCCACTTT. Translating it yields CSVQKGGYSSPLHF.

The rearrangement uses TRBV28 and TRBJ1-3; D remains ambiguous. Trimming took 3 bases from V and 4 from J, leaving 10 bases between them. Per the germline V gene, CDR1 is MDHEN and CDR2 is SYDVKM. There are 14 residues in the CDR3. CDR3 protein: CASSLRSRGNTIYF. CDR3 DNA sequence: TGTGCCAGCAGTTTGCGGTCTCGGGGAAACACCATATATTTT.